Shown below are 25 T cell receptor beta chains from a single sample sequenced in a study of PD-1 blockade in classical Hodgkin lymphoma. Data came from immunoSEQ multiplex PCR; TCRdb stores just in-frame clones and leaves some out. Found here are 21,000 or so clones, approximately 87% of them singletons; the top ten hold approximately 20%. As for time point: cycle 4 day 1 (C4D1), after six to seven weeks of nivolumab. Every one of the patients relapsed after autologous stem cell transplantation (brentuximab vedotin exposure was variable). The specimen was peripheral blood mononuclear cells (PBMCs), collected before the fourth cycle of nivolumab. The receptors stem from a human donor with classical Hodgkin lymphoma.

CDR3 amino acids: CASSAGGNYGYTF. The CDR3 DNA reads TGTGCCAGCAGCGCTGGGGGTAACTATGGCTACACCTTC. The V and J genes are TRBV9 and TRBJ1-2, with D tentatively TRBD1 (5 bases). CDR1 and CDR2 (germline): SGDLS, YYNGEE. With 3 bases removed from V and 1 base from J, the gap between germline ends came to 7 bases. The CDR3 spans 13 residues.

This clone occurred a few times. The chain employs TRBV19 and TRBJ1-2, with D maybe TRBD1 (5 bases). Looked up from germline, CDR1 is LNHDA and CDR2 is SQIVND (reference sequence). The CDR3 loop spans 14 amino acids. V shed 1 base and J shed 3 bases, with 9 bases lying between them. The DNA for the CDR3 is TGTGCCAGTAGTATAGCAGGGCGGTACTATGGCTACACCTTC. The encoded protein is CASSIAGRYYGYTF.

This clone appeared a single time. The chain employs TRBV6-5 and TRBJ2-7; 10 bases line up with TRBD2. The CDR3 extends over 14 amino acids. CDR1 is MNHEY and CDR2 is SVGAGI in the germline V gene. Trimming removed 6 bases from V and 6 bases from J; junction bases left unmatched: 8. The CDR3 sequence is CASSQLAGEGEQYF. The DNA of the CDR3 is TGTGCCAGCAGCCAGCTAGCGGGAGAAGGCGAGCAGTACTTC.

The rearrangement uses TRBV5-1 and TRBJ2-3, with 7 bases matching TRBD2. CDR3 size: 14 residues. Germline V gene lookup returns CDR1 SGHRS and CDR2 YFSETQ. Trimming cost V 7 bases and J 0 bases; bases outside gene matches: 5. Written as DNA, the CDR3 is TGCGCCAGCCAGCAAGCGGGGAGCACAGATACGCAGTATTTT. Translating it yields CASQQAGSTDTQYF.

This chain joins TRBV11-2 and TRBJ1-2; D unresolved. The CDR3 contains 12 residues. With 5 bases removed from V and 4 bases from J, the gap between germline ends came to 8 bases. CDR1 and CDR2 (germline): SGHAT, FQNNGV. DNA of the CDR3: TGTGCCAGCAGCCCTGGGGTCTATGGCTACACCTTC. Its protein product is CASSPGVYGYTF.

The V and J genes are TRBV29-1 and TRBJ2-1; D remains ambiguous. V gave up 4 bases and J gave up 0 bases, with 10 bases separating them. This CDR3 has 14 amino acids. The germline V gene encodes CDR1 SQVTM and CDR2 ANQGSEA. CDR3 in amino acids: CSVAGFLSYNEQFF. For the CDR3, the DNA is TGCAGCGTTGCGGGCTTTCTCTCCTACAATGAGCAGTTCTTC.

This chain connects TRBV5-4 to TRBJ2-3; 11 bases agree with TRBD1. Germline assignment: CDR1 SGHNT and CDR2 YYREEE (reference sequence). This CDR3 comprises 15 residues. V trimming: 5 bases; J trimming: 6 bases; junction bases outside the gene matches: 8. The CDR3 nucleotides read TGTGCCAGCAGGCCCGGGACAGGGGGAATGGATACGCAGTATTTT. This encodes CASRPGTGGMDTQYF.

This clone was seen only once. The chain couples TRBV19 to TRBJ1-6; D perhaps matches TRBD1 (5 bases). This CDR3 is built from 15 residues. Deletions cut 4 bases from V and 4 bases from J, with 11 bases between. The germline V gene has CDR1 LNHDA and CDR2 SQIVND (reference sequence). CDR3 sequence: CASSTQGSYNSPLHF. The CDR3 bases are TGTGCCAGTAGTACCCAGGGCTCATATAATTCACCCCTCCACTTT.

The chain links TRBV4-1 to TRBJ1-4; the match to TRBD1 covers 9 bases. The V gene end was trimmed by 2 bases and the J gene end by 4 bases; junction bases not matched to a gene: 5. The CDR3 is 16 amino acids. Germline CDR1 reads MGHRA; CDR2 reads YSYEKL. CDR3 residues: CASSQPNRGRNEKLFF. CDR3 nucleotides: TGCGCCAGCAGCCAACCGAACAGGGGGCGTAATGAAAAACTGTTTTTT.

The rearrangement joins TRBV4-1 to TRBJ2-3, with TRBD2 as a possible D gene (6 bases). The CDR3 has 17 amino acids. Between the trimmed V and J ends, which lost 4 bases and 11 bases, there was a span of 28 bases. Looked up from germline, CDR1 is MGHRA and CDR2 is YSYEKL. The CDR3 reads CASSRHSIGRGLGGQYF. In DNA form, the CDR3 reads TGCGCCAGCAGCCGCCACAGCATCGGGAGAGGACTCGGTGGGCAGTATTTT.

The chain links TRBV13 to TRBJ2-3; D may be TRBD2 (6 bases). V was shortened by 6 bases and J by 4 bases, with 17 bases between the two germline ends. The CDR3 loop spans 15 amino acids. Germline-derived CDR1 and CDR2 are PRHDT and FYEKMQ (reference sequence). The CDR3 sequence is CASSKDLTGADTQYF. The CDR3 DNA is TGTGCCAGCAGTAAGGACCTTACGGGGGCAGATACGCAGTATTTT.

The chain joins TRBV12-5 to TRBJ2-1; maybe TRBD2 (5 bases). The germline gives CDR1 LGHNT, CDR2 FRNRAP. The CDR3 loop spans 17 amino acids. The ends were cut back, 0 bases at V and 1 base at J, with 13 bases in the middle. CDR3: CASGLVWESGSYNEQFF. In DNA, the CDR3 is TGTGCTAGTGGTTTGGTATGGGAGAGTGGGTCCTACAATGAGCAGTTCTTC.

V and J are TRBV6-6 and TRBJ1-5; D unresolved. Trimming stripped 5 bases from V and 3 bases from J, with 5 bases between. Germline-derived CDR1 and CDR2 are MNHNY and SVGAGI (reference sequence). The length of the CDR3 is 12 residues. CDR3 sequence reads: CASSLDNQPQHF. CDR3 DNA: TGTGCCAGCAGTCTTGACAATCAGCCCCAGCATTTT.

The V gene is TRBV5-4, the J gene TRBJ2-7; no definite D call. The length of the CDR3 is 15 residues. Per the germline V gene, CDR1 is SGHNT and CDR2 is YYREEE (reference sequence). V lost 4 bases and J 2 bases, leaving 16 bases between the germline ends. CDR3 nucleotides: TGTGCCAGCAGCCCTAGGGTGCCGAACGCCTACGAGCAGTACTTC. Protein sequence: CASSPRVPNAYEQYF.

The chain links TRBV7-8 to TRBJ2-3, with 12 bases fitting TRBD2. CDR3 size: 20 residues. The trim removed 5 bases at V and 2 bases at J, leaving 17 bases unmatched. Germline V gives CDR1 SGHVS, CDR2 FQNEAQ. The CDR3 region has the DNA TGTGCCAGCAGCCCAAGACTAGCGGGGGCCGCAAGGTTATCCACAGATACGCAGTATTTT. As protein: CASSPRLAGAARLSTDTQYF.

The gene calls are TRBV5-1 and TRBJ2-5; 10 nucleotides line up with TRBD2. Germline values: CDR1 SGHRS, CDR2 YFSETQ. V was clipped by 0 bases and J by 3 bases; unmatched bases: 5. The CDR3 length is 16 residues. The CDR3 region is CASSLVSGRGEETQYF. The CDR3 DNA follows: TGCGCCAGCAGCTTGGTCAGCGGGAGGGGAGAAGAGACCCAGTACTTC. Looking up the rest from reference TRBV5-1 and TRBJ2-5 gives the full variable domain: KAGVTQTPRYLIKTRGQQVTLSCSPISGHRSVSWYQQTPGQGLQFLFEYFSETQRNKGNFPGRFSGRQFSNSRSEMNVSTLELGDSALYLCASSLVSGRGEETQYFGPGTRLLVL.

This clone is termed medium-sized. The genes are TRBV30 and TRBJ1-2; the match to TRBD1 covers 7 bases. The J segment lost 8 bases and the V segment lost 2 bases, leaving 8 bases of the junction unmatched. This CDR3 contains 13 residues. Germline V gives CDR1 GTSNPN, CDR2 SVGIG (reference sequence). CDR3 nucleotide sequence: TGTGCCTGGAGTCCGACAGGGACTTTGGGCTACACCTTC. It translates to CAWSPTGTLGYTF.

The chain carries TRBV5-1 and TRBJ1-1, with D perhaps TRBD1 (6 bases). There are 14 residues in the CDR3. Trimming left V 2 bases short and J 3 bases short, with 11 bases between. Germline V lookup: CDR1 SGHRS, CDR2 YFSETQ. The DNA of the CDR3 is TGCGCCAGCAGCTTTTCAGGGGCGGACACTGAAGCTTTCTTT. Amino acids: CASSFSGADTEAFF.

The chain couples TRBV11-2 to TRBJ2-3, with 7 bases identical to TRBD1. Germline trimming cut 5 bases from V and 6 bases from J; bases unmatched to any gene: 11. Germline CDR1 and CDR2: SGHAT and FQNNGV. The CDR3 extends over 15 amino acids. CDR3 region: CASSVQGQDWDTQYF. The CDR3 DNA reads TGTGCCAGCAGCGTACAGGGGCAGGATTGGGATACGCAGTATTTT. The full variable domain, in which reference TRBV11-2 and TRBJ2-3 provide the parts outside the CDR3, is EAGVAQSPRYKIIEKRQSVAFWCNPISGHATLYWYQQILGQGPKLLIQFQNNGVVDDSQLPKDRFSAERLKGVDSTLKIQPAKLEDSAVYLCASSVQGQDWDTQYFGPGTRLTVL.

V and J are TRBV7-2 and TRBJ2-5, with TRBD2 as a possible D gene (6 bases). CDR3 length: 14 residues. Germline values: CDR1 SGHTA, CDR2 FQGNSA. V lost 0 bases and J 7 bases, leaving 12 bases between the germline ends. CDR3 region: CASSLAGGSSTQYF. The CDR3 coding sequence is TGTGCCAGCAGCTTAGCTGGAGGGTCCTCGACCCAGTACTTC.

The chain recombines TRBV5-1 with TRBJ2-7, with 11 bases matching TRBD1. Germline V gene lookup returns CDR1 SGHRS and CDR2 YFSETQ. The CDR3 sequence is 14 residues long. The V and J ends lost 3 bases and 6 bases, in that order; junction bases with no gene match: 5. The CDR3 is CASSWRTGGGEQYF. As DNA, the CDR3 is TGCGCCAGCAGCTGGAGGACAGGGGGCGGCGAGCAGTACTTC. Full variable domain (outside the CDR3, taken from reference TRBV5-1 and TRBJ2-7): KAGVTQTPRYLIKTRGQQVTLSCSPISGHRSVSWYQQTPGQGLQFLFEYFSETQRNKGNFPGRFSGRQFSNSRSEMNVSTLELGDSALYLCASSWRTGGGEQYFGPGTRLTVT.

A single count supports this clone. The chain couples TRBV7-2 to TRBJ2-7; possible D gene TRBD2, 5 bases. Trimming stripped 1 base from V and 2 bases from J, with 12 bases between. There are 15 residues in the CDR3. In germline, CDR1 is SGHTA, CDR2 FQGNSA. The DNA of the CDR3 is TGTGCCAGCAGCTTAGTGACTAACTCCCCCTACGAGCAGTACTTC. Protein product: CASSLVTNSPYEQYF.

The chain couples TRBV28 to TRBJ1-1, with D unresolved. V was pared by 5 bases and J by 1 base, with 5 bases between. The germline V gene has CDR1 MDHEN and CDR2 SYDVKM. CDR3 size: 12 residues. The chain's CDR3 is CASSASNTEAFF. In nucleotides, the CDR3 is TGTGCCAGCAGTGCATCGAACACTGAAGCTTTCTTT.

The chain uses TRBV10-1 and TRBJ1-1; no clear D. This CDR3 spans 14 amino acids. The germline V gene has CDR1 WNHNN and CDR2 SYGVQD (reference sequence). V was cut by 3 bases and J by 6 bases, with 14 bases left in between. CDR3 loop: CASSDSSGSPEAFF. For the CDR3, the DNA is TGCGCCAGCAGTGACAGCTCCGGATCCCCTGAAGCTTTCTTT.

This chain connects TRBV30 to TRBJ1-2, with D unresolved. Trimming pared 3 bases from V and 8 bases from J, leaving 19 bases between. The CDR3 contains 14 residues. Germline V lookup: CDR1 GTSNPN, CDR2 SVGIG (reference sequence). The CDR3 protein is CAWRRSSTERGYTF. CDR3 bases: TGTGCCTGGAGACGCTCCTCGACCGAGCGAGGCTACACCTTC. The variable domain in full, with the rest retrieved from reference TRBV30 and TRBJ1-2, is SQTIHQWPATLVQPVGSPLSLECTVEGTSNPNLYWYRQAAGRGLQLLFYSVGIGQISSEVPQNLSASRPQDRQFILSSKKLLLSDSGFYLCAWRRSSTERGYTFGSGTRLTVV.